These 27 T cell receptor beta chains were sequenced from one sample in a study of blood T cell repertoires in COVID-19. Repertoires were generated with immunoSEQ multiplex PCR, while TCRdb's copy carries only in-frame clones and drops some. The sample shows under 50,000 clones, approximately 84% of them seen only once. Sequenced material: peripheral blood. Receptor source: a man aged 50-60 years with active COVID-19.

CDR3 in DNA: TGTGCCAGCAGCTTAGCGCGGGAGACCCAGTACTTC. The encoded protein is CASSLARETQYF. This sequence joins TRBV7-9 and TRBJ2-5, with no clear D. Germline lookup yields CDR1 SEHNR and CDR2 FQNEAQ (reference sequence). V lost 0 bases, J lost 5 bases, and 4 bases lay in between. The CDR3 consists of 12 residues.

The CDR3: CASSHRFHEQYF. The CDR3 DNA reads TGTGCCAGCAGCCACAGGTTCCACGAGCAGTACTTC. The rearrangement joins TRBV3-1 (or the pseudogene TRBV3-2) to TRBJ2-7, with D uncertain. The CDR3 totals 12 residues. V gave up 3 bases and J gave up 5 bases, with 8 bases separating them. The germline gives CDR1 LGHDT, CDR2 YNNKEL (reference sequence).

V usage is TRBV5-6 and J usage is TRBJ2-1; a possible D gene is TRBD2 (6 bases). Trimming removed 4 bases from V and 3 bases from J, with 14 bases in between. There are 15 residues in the CDR3. Germline V gene sequence: CDR1 SGHDT, CDR2 YYEEEE. CDR3 protein: CASSLGWGVYNEQFF. Written as DNA, the CDR3 is TGTGCCAGCAGCCTAGGGTGGGGGGTCTACAATGAGCAGTTCTTC.

This clone was seen just once. The chain has TRBV28 and TRBJ2-6, with D possibly matching TRBD1 (6 bases). The ends were cut back, 6 bases at V and 2 bases at J, with 11 bases in the middle. Germline CDR1 and CDR2: MDHEN and SYDVKM. The CDR3 runs to 15 residues. The CDR3 is CASRHAGAGANVLTF. The CDR3 DNA is TGTGCCAGCAGGCATGCAGGGGCTGGGGCCAACGTCCTGACTTTC.

V usage is TRBV5-1 and J usage is TRBJ2-7; possibly TRBD2 for D (5 bases). Germline V gene lookup returns CDR1 SGHRS and CDR2 YFSETQ. This CDR3 contains 13 residues. V was clipped by 2 bases and J by 0 bases, with 6 bases between them. CDR3 residues: CASSFGNSYEQYF. CDR3 bases: TGCGCCAGCAGCTTCGGGAACTCCTACGAGCAGTACTTC.

This chain connects TRBV5-8 to TRBJ2-7; TRBD1 agrees at 9 bases. This CDR3 is built from 13 residues. CDR1 and CDR2 (germline): SGHTS, YDEGEE. Germline trimming cut 7 bases from V and 5 bases from J; bases unmatched to any gene: 7. The CDR3 sequence: CASPGQGRNEQYF. As DNA, the CDR3 is TGTGCCAGCCCGGGACAGGGACGCAACGAGCAGTACTTC. The full variable domain, completed using reference TRBV5-8 and TRBJ2-7, is EAGVTQSPTHLIKTRGQQATLRCSPISGHTSVYWYQQALGLGLQFLLWYDEGEERNRGNFPPRFSGRQFPNYSSELNVNALELEDSALYLCASPGQGRNEQYFGPGTRLTVT.

There are a few counts of this clone. The rearrangement links TRBV7-9 to TRBJ1-2; no clear D gene. The CDR3 covers 12 residues. V was trimmed by 2 bases and J by 4 bases, leaving 5 bases between them. Germline CDR1 is SEHNR and CDR2 is FQNEAQ (reference sequence). The CDR3 region has the DNA TGTGCCAGCAGCTTAACACGCTATGGCTACACCTTC. The encoded protein is CASSLTRYGYTF.

The gene calls are TRBV7-9 and TRBJ2-6; tentatively, D is TRBD1 (5 bases). Trimming pared 5 bases from V and 0 bases from J, leaving 8 bases between. The CDR3 loop spans 15 amino acids. The germline V gene has CDR1 SEHNR and CDR2 FQNEAQ (reference sequence). CDR3 coding DNA: TGTGCCAGCAGCGCAGGGTCCTCTGGGGCCAACGTCCTGACTTTC. This codes for CASSAGSSGANVLTF.

This clone has a single count. The DNA for the CDR3 is TGTGCCAGCACCTGGGGAGGGGGCACCGGGGAGCTGTTTTTT. Translated: CASTWGGGTGELFF. This chain uses TRBV11-2 with TRBJ2-2, with a weak D call TRBD2 (7 bases). Looked up from germline, CDR1 is SGHAT and CDR2 is FQNNGV. V was trimmed by 7 bases and J by 4 bases, leaving 13 bases between them. The CDR3 contains 14 residues.

The V and J genes are TRBV13 and TRBJ2-7; D not resolved. Germline CDR1 is PRHDT and CDR2 is FYEKMQ (reference sequence). The V gene lost 3 bases and the J gene lost 6 bases, with 15 bases spanning the gap. The CDR3 runs 14 residues. The CDR3 DNA sequence: TGTGCCAGCAGCTTGGCGGCAGAGCTCGGCGAGCAGTACTTC. Its protein is CASSLAAELGEQYF. The full variable domain, rest sourced from reference TRBV13 and TRBJ2-7, is AAGVIQSPRHLIKEKRETATLKCYPIPRHDTVYWYQQGPGQDPQFLISFYEKMQSDKGSIPDRFSAQQFSDYHSELNMSSLELGDSALYFCASSLAAELGEQYFGPGTRLTVT.

V gene TRBV5-4 combines with J gene TRBJ1-2; TRBD1 is a possible D gene (6 bases). The CDR3 totals 15 residues. The germline V and J ends were trimmed by 0 bases and 3 bases, with 12 bases remaining between them. CDR1 is SGHNT, CDR2 YYREEE, per germline (reference sequence). The DNA of the CDR3 is TGTGCCAGCAGCTTGGGGGGGCGCCGGGACTATGGCTACACCTTC. The encoded protein is CASSLGGRRDYGYTF.

The rearrangement links TRBV3-1 (or the pseudogene TRBV3-2) to TRBJ1-4, with D possibly TRBD1 on 5 matching bases. V dropped 8 bases and J dropped 4 bases, with 17 bases sitting between them. Germline V gene lookup returns CDR1 LGHDT and CDR2 YNNKEL (reference sequence). The CDR3 has 15 amino acids. The DNA of the CDR3 is TGTGCCAGCGGGGTATGGGGCCATCATAATGAAAAACTGTTTTTT. Amino acids: CASGVWGHHNEKLFF.

The chain recombines TRBV6-1 with TRBJ1-3; a possible D gene is TRBD1 (6 bases). The CDR3 is 14 residues long. Germline V gene data show CDR1 as MNHNS and CDR2 as SASEGT. Trimming shortened V by 2 bases and J by 4 bases, and 9 bases separated the two germline ends. CDR3 residues: CASSERGNGNTIYF. The CDR3 nucleotides are TGTGCCAGCAGTGAAAGGGGGAACGGAAACACCATATATTTT.

J is TRBJ2-3 and V is TRBV3-1 (or the pseudogene TRBV3-2), with no clear D. The CDR3 contains 13 residues. V was shortened by 1 base and J by 4 bases, with 6 bases between the two germline ends. CDR1 LGHDT and CDR2 YNNKEL come from the germline V gene (reference sequence). The CDR3 DNA sequence: TGTGCCAGCAGCCAAGGTTTCGCAGATACGCAGTATTTT. Translation gives CASSQGFADTQYF.

This clone has a single count. The chain combines TRBV3-1 (or the pseudogene TRBV3-2) with TRBJ2-4, with TRBD1 matching over 7 bases. CDR1 and CDR2 from the germline V gene are LGHDT and YNNKEL (reference sequence). The CDR3 has 14 residues. V trimming: 4 bases; J trimming: 8 bases; junction bases outside the gene matches: 8. The CDR3 coding sequence is TGTGCCAGCAGCCGCCGTCAGGGGGAAGACATTCAGTACTTC. It encodes CASSRRQGEDIQYF.

This chain connects TRBV2 to TRBJ2-7; D gene uncertain. The CDR3 consists of 13 residues. Germline loops: CDR1 SNHLY, CDR2 FYNNEI. V lost 3 bases and J 3 bases, leaving 9 bases between the germline ends. DNA of the CDR3: TGTGCCAGCAGTGACTGGTGGAGCTACGAGCAGTACTTC. Its protein is CASSDWWSYEQYF.

The chain couples TRBV7-6 to TRBJ2-3; 8 nucleotides align to TRBD2. The CDR3 is 14 residues long. Per the germline V gene, CDR1 is SGHVS and CDR2 is FNYEAQ. The V gene end was trimmed by 1 base and the J gene end by 8 bases; junction bases not matched to a gene: 5. In nucleotides, the CDR3 is TGTGCCAGCAGCTTAGATTTTGCGGGGGGTACGCAGTATTTT. It translates to CASSLDFAGGTQYF.

The chain is built from TRBV9 and TRBJ2-7, with TRBD2 matching 13 bases. V trimming: 3 bases; J trimming: 2 bases; junction bases outside the gene matches: 2. Germline CDR1 SGDLS, CDR2 YYNGEE. This CDR3 has 15 residues. CDR3 protein: CASSGGLAGTYEQYF. The CDR3 DNA reads TGTGCCAGCAGCGGGGGACTAGCGGGGACCTACGAGCAGTACTTC.

V gene TRBV5-1 combines with J gene TRBJ1-5, with 9 bases lining up with TRBD1. Germline trimming cut 4 bases from V and 3 bases from J; bases unmatched to any gene: 8. This CDR3 has 16 amino acids. The V gene's germline CDR1 is SGHRS and CDR2 YFSETQ. The CDR3: CASSDGTGFPNQPQHF. The CDR3, as DNA: TGCGCCAGCAGCGACGGGACAGGGTTTCCCAATCAGCCCCAGCATTTT.

V is TRBV5-6 and J is TRBJ2-3; 10 bases map to TRBD2. Germline CDR1 and CDR2: SGHDT and YYEEEE. The CDR3 loop spans 15 amino acids. V was clipped by 4 bases and J by 4 bases; unmatched bases: 6. The CDR3 region has the DNA TGTGCCAGCAGCAGCCCGGGACTAGCGTCAGATACGCAGTATTTT. Amino acid sequence: CASSSPGLASDTQYF. The whole variable domain, filled in from reference TRBV5-6 and TRBJ2-3, reads DAGVTQSPTHLIKTRGQQVTLRCSPKSGHDTVSWYQQALGQGPQFIFQYYEEEERQRGNFPDRFSGHQFPNYSSELNVNALLLGDSALYLCASSSPGLASDTQYFGPGTRLTVL.

The gene calls are TRBV5-8 and TRBJ2-5; TRBD1 matches 10 bases. After removal of 3 bases from V and 5 bases from J, the junction contained 7 bases not matched to a gene. CDR1 and CDR2 (germline): SGHTS, YDEGEE. This CDR3 spans 15 amino acids. In DNA, the CDR3 is TGTGCCAGCAGCTCAGGACAGGGGGGATGGGAGACCCAGTACTTC. Amino acid sequence: CASSSGQGGWETQYF.

The chain recombines TRBV6-5 with TRBJ1-5, with D possibly being TRBD1 (5 bases). The germline V gene encodes CDR1 MNHEY and CDR2 SVGAGI. CDR3 length equals 12 residues. V lost 10 bases and J 7 bases, leaving 14 bases between the germline ends. The CDR3 sequence is CATRGSNQPQHF. The CDR3 DNA reads TGTGCCACTCGGGGGTCGAACCAGCCCCAGCATTTT.

The gene calls are TRBV4-3 and TRBJ2-7; 9 nucleotides match TRBD1. Germline V gene lookup returns CDR1 LGHNA and CDR2 YSLEER. V shed 6 bases and J 2 bases; nucleotides not matched to a gene: 8. The CDR3 sequence is 15 residues long. CDR3 residues: CASRLDRGGPYEQYF. The CDR3 DNA sequence: TGCGCCAGCAGGCTCGACAGGGGGGGTCCCTACGAGCAGTACTTC.

V usage is TRBV20-1 and J usage is TRBJ1-2; the D gene is possibly TRBD1 (5 bases). V shed 6 bases and J shed 8 bases, with 13 bases lying between them. The CDR3 length is 11 residues. From germline, CDR1 is DFQATT and CDR2 SNEGSKA (reference sequence). In DNA form, the CDR3 reads TGCAGTGCCACACTCTCAGGGGGCTACACCTTC. Its translation is CSATLSGGYTF.

The V gene is TRBV14, the J gene TRBJ1-2; D possibly corresponds to TRBD1 (5 bases). V was cut by 4 bases and J by 7 bases, with 10 bases left in between. From germline, CDR1 is SGHDN and CDR2 FVKESK. The length of the CDR3 is 12 residues. CDR3 residues: CASSPQGPGYTF. For the CDR3, the DNA is TGTGCCAGCAGCCCGCAGGGTCCTGGCTACACCTTC.

The chain employs TRBV23-1 and TRBJ2-7; D remains ambiguous. TRBV23-1 is an ORF, with its function uncertain. This CDR3 comprises 14 residues. Trimming cost V 3 bases and J 5 bases, with 14 bases left between them. CDR3 DNA: TGCGCCAGCAGTCAGCGGAAGAGGCCCCACGAGCAGTACTTC. Translating gives CASSQRKRPHEQYF.

The chain joins TRBV2 to TRBJ2-3, with 8 bases aligning to TRBD2. Germline V gene sequence: CDR1 SNHLY, CDR2 FYNNEI. The CDR3 is 15 residues long. V lost 0 bases to trimming and J lost 5 bases; unmatched junction nucleotides: 4. The CDR3 loop is CASSEASGAGDTQYF. In DNA, the CDR3 is TGTGCCAGCAGTGAAGCTAGCGGGGCCGGAGATACGCAGTATTTT.